This TCR beta chain comes out of a study of blood T cells in healthy people across ages. Study-level results: Changes in expanded clonotypes were possibly confounded, as the CMV status of donors was unknown.

PCR was performed a second time for 7 to 11 cycles using a sample-barcoded 5' primer and a J-beta primer mix. Each cDNA molecule received a tag from a template-switch adaptor that had 12 random nucleotides. TCRdb re-called the 5' RACE reads through MiXCR, storing one row per CDR3 protein. The sample records over 1,300,000 distinct CDR3 sequences, 59% being singletons. This CDR3 has 15 amino acids. In germline, CDR1 is SEHNR, CDR2 FQNEAQ (reference sequence). Trimming took 5 bases from V and 2 from J, leaving 16 bases between them. This clonotype appeared once. The antigen is unknown. The authors drew about 10 milliliters of peripheral blood from each donor.

The sequenced material came from blood. The receptor comes from a man between 18 and 29 years old in good health. The J gene is TRBJ2-7, the V gene TRBV7-9; perhaps TRBD1 as D (6 bases). CDR3 in amino acids: CASSARDILPYEQYF. In nucleotides, the CDR3 is TGTGCCAGCAGCGCCCGGGACATACTCCCCTACGAGCAGTACTTC.